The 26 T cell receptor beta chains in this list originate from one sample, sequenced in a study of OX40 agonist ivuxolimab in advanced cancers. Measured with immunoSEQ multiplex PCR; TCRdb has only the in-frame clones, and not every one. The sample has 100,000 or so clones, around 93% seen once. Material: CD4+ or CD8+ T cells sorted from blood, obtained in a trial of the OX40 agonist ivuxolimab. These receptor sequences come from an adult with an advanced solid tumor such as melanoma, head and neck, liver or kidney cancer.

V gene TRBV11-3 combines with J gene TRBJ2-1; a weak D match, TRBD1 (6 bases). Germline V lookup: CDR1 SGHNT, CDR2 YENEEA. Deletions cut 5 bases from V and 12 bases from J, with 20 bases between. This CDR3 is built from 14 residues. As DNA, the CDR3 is TGTGCCAGCAGCGAAGGGGGAGTGTACAAATCGCAGTTCTTC. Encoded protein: CASSEGGVYKSQFF.

The CDR3 reads CASSPRWNQPQHF. Written as DNA, the CDR3 is TGTGCCAGCTCACCACGATGGAATCAGCCCCAGCATTTT. V is TRBV18 and J is TRBJ1-5; D uncertain. The CDR3 is 13 residues long. V lost 1 base to trimming and J lost 4 bases, with 5 bases between them. Germline assignment: CDR1 KGHSH and CDR2 LQKENI.

The CDR3 reads CATSRDSPGGNTEAFF. In nucleotides, the CDR3 is TGTGCCACCAGCAGAGATTCCCCCGGTGGGAACACTGAAGCTTTCTTT. The rearrangement links TRBV15 to TRBJ1-1; D is unclear. This CDR3 has 16 residues. Germline lookup yields CDR1 LNHNV and CDR2 YYDKDF (reference sequence). The V end was cut by 0 bases, the J end by 1 base, with 12 bases between.

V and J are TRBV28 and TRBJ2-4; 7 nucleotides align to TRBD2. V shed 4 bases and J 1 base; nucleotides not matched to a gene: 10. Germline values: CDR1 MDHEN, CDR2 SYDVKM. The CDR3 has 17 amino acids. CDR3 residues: CASSSAGGSGAKNIQYF. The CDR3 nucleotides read TGTGCCAGCAGTTCTGCGGGCGGGAGCGGGGCCAAAAACATTCAGTACTTC.

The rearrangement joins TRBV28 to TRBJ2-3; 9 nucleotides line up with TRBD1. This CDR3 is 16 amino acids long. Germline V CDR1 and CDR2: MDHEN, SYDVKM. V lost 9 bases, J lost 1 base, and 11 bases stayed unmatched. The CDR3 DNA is TGTGCCAGTCGATACAGGGGGCGGTCGGGCACAGATACGCAGTATTTT. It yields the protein CASRYRGRSGTDTQYF.

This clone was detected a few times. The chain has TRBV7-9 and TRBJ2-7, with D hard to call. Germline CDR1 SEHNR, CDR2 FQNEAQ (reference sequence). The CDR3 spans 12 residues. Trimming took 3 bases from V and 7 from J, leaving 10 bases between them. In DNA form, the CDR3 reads TGTGCCAGCAGCTTCTCTGACCTTGAGCAGTACTTC. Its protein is CASSFSDLEQYF.

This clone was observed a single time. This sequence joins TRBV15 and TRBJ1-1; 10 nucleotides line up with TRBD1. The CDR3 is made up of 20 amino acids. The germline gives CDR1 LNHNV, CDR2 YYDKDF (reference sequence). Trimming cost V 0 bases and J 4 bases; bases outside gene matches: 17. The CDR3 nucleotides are TGTGCCACCAGCAGAGATTTATCGTACTCGCGGGACAGGGGTCTCACTGAAGCTTTCTTT. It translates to CATSRDLSYSRDRGLTEAFF.

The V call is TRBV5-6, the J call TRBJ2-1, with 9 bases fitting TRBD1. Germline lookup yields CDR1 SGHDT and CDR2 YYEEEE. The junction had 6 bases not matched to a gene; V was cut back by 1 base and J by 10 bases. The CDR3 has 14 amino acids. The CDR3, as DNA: TGTGCCAGCAGCTTGTGGGACAGGGTTGGAGAGCAGTTCTTC. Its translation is CASSLWDRVGEQFF.

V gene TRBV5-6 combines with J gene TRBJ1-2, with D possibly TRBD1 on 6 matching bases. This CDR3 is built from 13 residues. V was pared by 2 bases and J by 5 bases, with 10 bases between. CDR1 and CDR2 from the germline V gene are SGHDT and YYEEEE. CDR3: CASSLKGGYGYTF. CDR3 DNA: TGTGCCAGCAGCTTAAAAGGGGGGTATGGCTACACCTTC.

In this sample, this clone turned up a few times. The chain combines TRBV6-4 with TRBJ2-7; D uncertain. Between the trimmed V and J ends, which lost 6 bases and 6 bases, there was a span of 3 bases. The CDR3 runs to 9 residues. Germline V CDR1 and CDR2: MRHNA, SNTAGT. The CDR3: CASRGEQYF. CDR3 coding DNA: TGTGCCAGCAGGGGCGAGCAGTACTTC.

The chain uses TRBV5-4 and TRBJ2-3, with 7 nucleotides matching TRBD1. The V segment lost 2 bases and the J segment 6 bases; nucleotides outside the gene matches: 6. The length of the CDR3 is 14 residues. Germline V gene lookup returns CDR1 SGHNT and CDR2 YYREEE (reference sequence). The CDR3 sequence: CASSLQGWGDTQYF. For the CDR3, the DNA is TGTGCCAGCAGCTTACAGGGGTGGGGTGATACGCAGTATTTT.

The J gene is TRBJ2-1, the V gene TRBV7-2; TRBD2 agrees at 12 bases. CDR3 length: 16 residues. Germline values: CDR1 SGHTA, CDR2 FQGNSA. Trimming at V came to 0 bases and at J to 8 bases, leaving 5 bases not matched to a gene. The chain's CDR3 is CASSLATSGRLYEQFF. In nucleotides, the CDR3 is TGTGCCAGCAGCTTAGCGACTAGCGGGAGACTCTATGAGCAGTTCTTC.

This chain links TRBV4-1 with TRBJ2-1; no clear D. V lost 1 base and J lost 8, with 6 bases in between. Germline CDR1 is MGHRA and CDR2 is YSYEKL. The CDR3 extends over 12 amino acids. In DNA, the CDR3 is TGCGCCAGCAGCCAAGGCCGCCATGAGCAGTTCTTC. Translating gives CASSQGRHEQFF.

DNA of the CDR3: TGTGCCAGCAGCCATAAGGGACTAGCGGGAGGGTACTCCTACAATGAGCAGTTCTTC. It is translated as CASSHKGLAGGYSYNEQFF. The J gene is TRBJ2-1, the V gene TRBV7-9, with TRBD2 identical over 16 bases. The length of the CDR3 is 19 residues. The V gene's germline CDR1 is SEHNR and CDR2 FQNEAQ (reference sequence). V shed 5 bases, J shed 0 bases, and the junction held 7 bases outside the gene matches.

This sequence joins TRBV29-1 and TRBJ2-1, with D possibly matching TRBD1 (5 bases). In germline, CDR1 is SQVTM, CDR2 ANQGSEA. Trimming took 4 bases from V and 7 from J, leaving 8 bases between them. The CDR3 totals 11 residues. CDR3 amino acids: CSVAQGNEQFF. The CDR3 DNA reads TGCAGCGTTGCTCAGGGAAATGAGCAGTTCTTC.

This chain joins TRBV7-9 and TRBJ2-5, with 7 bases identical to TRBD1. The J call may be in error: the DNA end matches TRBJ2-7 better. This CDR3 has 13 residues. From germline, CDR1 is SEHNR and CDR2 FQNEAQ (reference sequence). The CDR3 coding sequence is TGTGCCAGCAGCTGGACAGGATACAACGAGCAGTACTTC. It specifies CASSWTGYNEQYF.

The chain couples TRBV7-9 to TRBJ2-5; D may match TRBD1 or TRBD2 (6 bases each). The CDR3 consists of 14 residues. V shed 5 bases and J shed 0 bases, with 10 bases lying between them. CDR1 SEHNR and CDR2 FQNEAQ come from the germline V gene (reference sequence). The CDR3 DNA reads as TGTGCCAGCAGCACCGGGGGCGACCAAGAGACCCAGTACTTC. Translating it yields CASSTGGDQETQYF.

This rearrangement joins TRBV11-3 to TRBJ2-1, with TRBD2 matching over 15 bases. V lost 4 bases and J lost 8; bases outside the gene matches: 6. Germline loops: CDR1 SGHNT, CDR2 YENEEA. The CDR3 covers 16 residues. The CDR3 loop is CASSSRTSGRADEQFF. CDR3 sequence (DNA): TGTGCCAGCAGCTCCCGGACTAGCGGGAGGGCCGATGAGCAGTTCTTC.

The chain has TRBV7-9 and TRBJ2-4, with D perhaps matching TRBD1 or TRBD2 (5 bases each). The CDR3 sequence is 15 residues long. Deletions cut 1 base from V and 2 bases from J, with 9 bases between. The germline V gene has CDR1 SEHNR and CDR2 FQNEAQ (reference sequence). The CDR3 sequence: CASSLVEGTKNIQYF. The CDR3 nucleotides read TGTGCCAGCAGCTTAGTAGAGGGGACCAAAAACATTCAGTACTTC.

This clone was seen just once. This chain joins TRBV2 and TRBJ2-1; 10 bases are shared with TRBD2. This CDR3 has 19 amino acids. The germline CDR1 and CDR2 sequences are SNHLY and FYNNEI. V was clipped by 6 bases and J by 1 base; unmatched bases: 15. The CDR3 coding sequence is TGTGCCAGCAGCGGACACCTAGGCCTAGCGGGAGCATCCTACAATGAGCAGTTCTTC. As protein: CASSGHLGLAGASYNEQFF. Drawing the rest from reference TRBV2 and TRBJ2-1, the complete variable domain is EPEVTQTPSHQVTQMGQEVILRCVPISNHLYFYWYRQILGQKVEFLVSFYNNEISEKSEIFDDQFSVERPDGSNFTLKIRSTKLEDSAMYFCASSGHLGLAGASYNEQFFGPGTRLTVL.

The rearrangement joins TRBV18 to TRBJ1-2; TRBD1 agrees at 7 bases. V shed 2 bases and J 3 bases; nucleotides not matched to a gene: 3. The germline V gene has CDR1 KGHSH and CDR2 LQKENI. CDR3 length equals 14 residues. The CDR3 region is CASSPRQGYYGYTF. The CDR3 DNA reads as TGTGCCAGCTCACCAAGACAGGGTTACTATGGCTACACCTTC.

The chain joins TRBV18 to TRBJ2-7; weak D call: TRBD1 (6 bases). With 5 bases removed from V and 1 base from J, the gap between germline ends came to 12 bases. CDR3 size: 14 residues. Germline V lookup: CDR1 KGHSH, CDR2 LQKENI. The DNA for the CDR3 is TGTGCCAGCTCAGTCCGGGACACGTCCTACGAGCAGTACTTC. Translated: CASSVRDTSYEQYF.

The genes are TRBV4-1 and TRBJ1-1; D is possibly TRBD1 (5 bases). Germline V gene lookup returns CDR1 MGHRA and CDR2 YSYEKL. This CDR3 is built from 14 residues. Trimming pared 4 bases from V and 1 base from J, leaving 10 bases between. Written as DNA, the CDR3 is TGCGCCAGCAGCCTTTGGGGCGCGAACACTGAAGCTTTCTTT. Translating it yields CASSLWGANTEAFF.

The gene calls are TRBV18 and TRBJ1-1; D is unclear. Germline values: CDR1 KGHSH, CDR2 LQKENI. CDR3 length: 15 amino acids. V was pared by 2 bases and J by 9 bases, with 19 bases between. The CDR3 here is CASSPTSGERSQAFF. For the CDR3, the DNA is TGTGCCAGCTCACCAACCTCAGGTGAGCGGTCCCAAGCTTTCTTT.

The CDR3, as DNA: TGTGCCAGCAGCCGGACTAGCACAGATACGCAGTATTTT. This gives the protein CASSRTSTDTQYF. This rearrangement joins TRBV7-3 to TRBJ2-3, with D possibly being TRBD2 (5 bases). This CDR3 contains 13 residues. Germline CDR1 reads SGHTA; CDR2 reads FQGTGA. V lost 5 bases to trimming and J lost 0 bases, with 6 bases between them.

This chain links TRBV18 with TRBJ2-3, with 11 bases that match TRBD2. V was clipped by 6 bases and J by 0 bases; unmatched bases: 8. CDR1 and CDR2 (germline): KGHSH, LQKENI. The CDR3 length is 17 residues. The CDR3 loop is CASSRELAGVSTDTQYF. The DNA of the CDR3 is TGTGCCAGCTCCCGTGAACTAGCGGGAGTTAGCACAGATACGCAGTATTTT.